This T cell receptor beta chain was profiled in a study of molecular identifiers for immune sequencing clone quantification. The sample holds many counts of this clonotype. TCRdb called the PCR reads again in MiXCR, with one record for every CDR3 protein. The data show around 470,000 distinct CDR3 sequences, about a fifth seen once. Germline CDR1 reads SEHNR; CDR2 reads FQNEAQ (reference sequence). This CDR3 has 13 residues. Deletions cut 5 bases from V and 3 bases from J, with 11 bases between. The rearrangement joins TRBV7-9 to TRBJ2-7; D is undetermined. The source is a human donor in good health. Some libraries in this study had Jurkat cell RNA spiked in. The sequencing input was naive CD8+ T cells from blood, with Jurkat cell RNA spiked in. Subset in this sample: FACS-sorted CD8+CD4-CCR7+CD45RA+ naive T cells. CDR3 amino acids: CASSPKDLYEQYF. The DNA for the CDR3 is TGTGCCAGCAGCCCCAAGGACCTCTACGAGCAGTACTTC.